Only a few counts were recorded for the clone carrying this TCR beta chain. The antigen is not known. The CDR3 loop spans 15 amino acids. Germline CDR1 reads SEHNR; CDR2 reads FQNEAQ (reference sequence). V lost 2 bases and J 4 bases, leaving 12 bases between the germline ends. The data originate from a study of T-cell memory formation after mild COVID-19. Study-level background: The two donors had largely donor-specific TCR clusters.

TCR alpha and TCR beta cDNA libraries carrying sample barcodes and UMIs came from 5'RACE with constant-segment primers. TCRdb ran MiXCR on the 5' RACE reads and lists one entry per CDR3 protein. The repertoire includes 300,000 to 400,000 distinct CDR3 sequences, around a fifth of them detected once, and roughly an eighth sits in the top ten. Study-wide results and limits: The pre-infection memory compartment contained some responding clones, suggesting cross-reactive memory joined.

The chain couples TRBV7-9 to TRBJ2-1; no firm D call. This receptor was identified in an adult woman who had mild COVID-19 (a few samples of this study predate the infection). Cell type and time point are not known. Sequenced sample: PBMCs or a T cell subset sorted from them (not recorded which). CDR3 sequence reads: CASSLKYDTYNEQFF. The CDR3 nucleotides read TGTGCCAGCAGCTTAAAGTATGATACTTACAATGAGCAGTTCTTC.